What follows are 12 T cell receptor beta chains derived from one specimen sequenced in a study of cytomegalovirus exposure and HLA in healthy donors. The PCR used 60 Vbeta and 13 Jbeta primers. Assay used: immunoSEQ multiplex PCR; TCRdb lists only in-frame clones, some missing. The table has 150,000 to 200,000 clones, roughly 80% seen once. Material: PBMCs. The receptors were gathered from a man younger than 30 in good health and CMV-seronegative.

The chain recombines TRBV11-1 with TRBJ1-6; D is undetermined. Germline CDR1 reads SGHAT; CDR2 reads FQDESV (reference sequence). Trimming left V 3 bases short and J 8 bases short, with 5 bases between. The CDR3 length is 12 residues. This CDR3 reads CASSFSDSPLHF. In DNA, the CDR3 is TGTGCCAGCAGCTTTTCGGATTCACCCCTCCACTTT.

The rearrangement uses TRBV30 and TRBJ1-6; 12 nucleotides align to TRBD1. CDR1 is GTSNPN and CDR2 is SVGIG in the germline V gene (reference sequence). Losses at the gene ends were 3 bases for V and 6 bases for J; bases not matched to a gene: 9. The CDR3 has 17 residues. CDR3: CAWSPGQGALVNSPLHF. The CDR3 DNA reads TGTGCCTGGAGCCCGGGACAGGGGGCTTTGGTTAATTCACCCCTCCACTTT. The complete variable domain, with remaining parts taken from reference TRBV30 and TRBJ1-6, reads SQTIHQWPATLVQPVGSPLSLECTVEGTSNPNLYWYRQAAGRGLQLLFYSVGIGQISSEVPQNLSASRPQDRQFILSSKKLLLSDSGFYLCAWSPGQGALVNSPLHFGNGTRLTVT.

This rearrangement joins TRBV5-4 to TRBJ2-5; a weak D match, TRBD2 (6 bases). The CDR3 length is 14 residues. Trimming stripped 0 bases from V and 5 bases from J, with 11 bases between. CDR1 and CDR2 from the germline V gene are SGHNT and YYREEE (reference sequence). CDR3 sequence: CASSLADYEETQYF. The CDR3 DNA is TGTGCCAGCAGCTTGGCGGACTACGAGGAGACCCAGTACTTC.

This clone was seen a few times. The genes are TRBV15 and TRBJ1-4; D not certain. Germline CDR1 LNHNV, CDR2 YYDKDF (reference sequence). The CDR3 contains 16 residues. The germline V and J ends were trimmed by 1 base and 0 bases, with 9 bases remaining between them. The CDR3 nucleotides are TGTGCCACCAGCAGAGGGCACCTTGCAACTAATGAAAAACTGTTTTTT. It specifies CATSRGHLATNEKLFF.

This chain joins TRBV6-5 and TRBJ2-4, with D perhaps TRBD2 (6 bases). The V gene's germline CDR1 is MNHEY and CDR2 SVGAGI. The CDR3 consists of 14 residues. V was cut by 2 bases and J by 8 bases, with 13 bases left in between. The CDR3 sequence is CASSYGTPRDIQYF. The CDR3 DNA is TGTGCCAGCAGTTACGGGACTCCACGTGACATTCAGTACTTC.

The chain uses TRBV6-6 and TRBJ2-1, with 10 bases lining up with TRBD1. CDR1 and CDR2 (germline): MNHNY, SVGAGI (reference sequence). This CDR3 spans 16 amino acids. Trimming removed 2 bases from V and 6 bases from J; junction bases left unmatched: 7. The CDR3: CASSYAGQGRSNEQFF. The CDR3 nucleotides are TGTGCCAGCAGTTACGCGGGACAGGGGAGAAGCAATGAGCAGTTCTTC.

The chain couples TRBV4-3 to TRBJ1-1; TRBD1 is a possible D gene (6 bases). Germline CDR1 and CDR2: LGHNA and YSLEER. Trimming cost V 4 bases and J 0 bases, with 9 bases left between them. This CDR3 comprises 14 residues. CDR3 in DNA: TGCGCCAGCAGCCCCGGACAGTTGAACACTGAAGCTTTCTTT. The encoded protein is CASSPGQLNTEAFF.

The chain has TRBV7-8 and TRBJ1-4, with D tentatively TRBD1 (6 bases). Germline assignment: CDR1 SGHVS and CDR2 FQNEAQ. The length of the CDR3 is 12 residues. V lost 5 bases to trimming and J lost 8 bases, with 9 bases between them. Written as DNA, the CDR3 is TGTGCCAGCAGCAAGGGGGGGGAAAAACTGTTTTTT. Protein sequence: CASSKGGEKLFF.

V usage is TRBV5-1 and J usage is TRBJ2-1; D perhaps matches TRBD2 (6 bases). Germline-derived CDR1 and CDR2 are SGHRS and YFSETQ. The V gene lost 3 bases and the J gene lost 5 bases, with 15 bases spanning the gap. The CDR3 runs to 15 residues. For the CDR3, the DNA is TGCGCCAGCAGCTGGGCCGGCGGGGCCAACAATGAGCAGTTCTTC. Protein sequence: CASSWAGGANNEQFF.

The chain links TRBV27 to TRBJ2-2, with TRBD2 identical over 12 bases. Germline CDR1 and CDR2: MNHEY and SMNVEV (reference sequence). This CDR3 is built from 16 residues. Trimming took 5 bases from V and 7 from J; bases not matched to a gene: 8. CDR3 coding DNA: TGTGCCAGCAGTCTAGCGGGAGGGCCTAGTGTCGGGGAGCTGTTTTTT. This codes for CASSLAGGPSVGELFF.

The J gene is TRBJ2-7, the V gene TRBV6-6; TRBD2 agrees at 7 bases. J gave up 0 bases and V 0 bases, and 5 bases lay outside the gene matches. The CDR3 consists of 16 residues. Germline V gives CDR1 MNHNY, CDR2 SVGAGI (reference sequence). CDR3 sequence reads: CASSYSLGGVSYEQYF. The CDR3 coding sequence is TGTGCCAGCAGTTACTCGTTGGGGGGGGTCTCCTACGAGCAGTACTTC.

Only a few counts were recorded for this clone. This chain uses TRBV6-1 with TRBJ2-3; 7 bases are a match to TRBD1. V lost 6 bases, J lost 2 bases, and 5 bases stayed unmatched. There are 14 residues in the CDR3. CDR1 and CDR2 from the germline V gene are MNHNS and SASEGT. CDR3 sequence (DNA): TGTGCCAGCAGCACGACAGGGATCACAGATACGCAGTATTTT. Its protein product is CASSTTGITDTQYF.